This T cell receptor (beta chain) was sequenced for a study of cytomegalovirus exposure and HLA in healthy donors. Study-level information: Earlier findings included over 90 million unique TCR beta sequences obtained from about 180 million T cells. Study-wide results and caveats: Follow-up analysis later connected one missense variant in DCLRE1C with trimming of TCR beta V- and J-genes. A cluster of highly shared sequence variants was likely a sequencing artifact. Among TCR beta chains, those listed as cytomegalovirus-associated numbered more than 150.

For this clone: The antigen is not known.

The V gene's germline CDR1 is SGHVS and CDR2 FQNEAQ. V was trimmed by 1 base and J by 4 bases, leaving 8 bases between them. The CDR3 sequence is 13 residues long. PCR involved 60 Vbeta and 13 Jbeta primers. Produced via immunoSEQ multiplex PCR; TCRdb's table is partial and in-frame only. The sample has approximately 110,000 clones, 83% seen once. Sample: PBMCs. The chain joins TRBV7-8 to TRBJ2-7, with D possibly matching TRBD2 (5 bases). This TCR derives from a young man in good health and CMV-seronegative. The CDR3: CASSLVALYEQYF. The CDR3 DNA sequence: TGTGCCAGCAGCTTAGTAGCGTTATACGAGCAGTACTTC. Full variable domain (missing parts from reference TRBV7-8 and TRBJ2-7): GAGVSQSPRYKVAKRGQDVALRCDPISGHVSLFWYQQALGQGPEFLTYFQNEAQLDKSGLPSDRFFAERPEGSVSTLKIQRTQQEDSAVYLCASSLVALYEQYFGPGTRLTVT.